The T cell receptor beta chain described here comes from a study of T-cell reconstitution after alpha-beta-depleted transplantation in children. Preparation of the TCRbeta library was carried out with unique molecular identifiers. TCRdb itself ran the PCR reads through MiXCR, one entry per CDR3 protein. The sample holds approximately 99,000 distinct CDR3 sequences, 5% to 7% seen once. This clonotype came up many times. Trimming removed 4 bases from V and 2 bases from J, with 17 bases in between. CDR3 length: 17 residues. The germline gives CDR1 LGHNA, CDR2 YSLEER. The rearrangement links TRBV4-3 to TRBJ2-2; a possible D gene is TRBD1 (6 bases). Material: PBMCs, mostly from graft donor cells, obtained 360 days after TCRalphabeta/CD19-depleted stem cell transplant. This clonotype originated in a male patient aged 2-10 years who had a stem cell transplant for acute lymphoblastic leukemia, so the T cells may come from the graft donor. This CDR3 is CASSLKTGPLNTGELFF. CDR3 bases: TGCGCCAGCAGCCTCAAAACAGGGCCCTTAAACACCGGGGAGCTGTTTTTT.